Listed here is a single TCR beta chain. Its matching antigen is unknown. The record originates from a study of cytomegalovirus exposure and HLA in healthy donors. Study results and limitations: In an earlier analysis, about 90% or about 30%: the productive usage of most TCR beta V segments. The later analysis indicated that the majority of CMV-associated TCR beta chains appeared HLA-restricted.

Germline V gene lookup returns CDR1 MDHEN and CDR2 SYDVKM. V gave up 4 bases and J gave up 7 bases; unmatched junction bases: 12. The CDR3 has 16 residues. Vbeta (60) and Jbeta (13) primers were used in the PCR. Clones were read by immunoSEQ multiplex PCR, and TCRdb kept only the in-frame ones, dropping some. In the table there are about 110,000 clones, roughly 68% of which are singletons. Sequenced: PBMCs. The chain combines TRBV28 with TRBJ1-5; 8 nucleotides agree with TRBD1. The source of this sequence is a man under 40 in good health and CMV-seropositive. The CDR3 sequence: CASSYRGYRRNQPQHF. The CDR3 DNA follows: TGTGCCAGCAGTTACAGGGGGTATCGGAGAAACCAGCCCCAGCATTTT.